The sequence of this T cell receptor beta chain was determined in a study of cytomegalovirus exposure and HLA in healthy donors. Findings and caveats of the study: Per published reports, the classifier diagnosed cytomegalovirus status with high specificity and sensitivity. It was found in a later analysis that first-cohort TCR clusters tended to co-occur in the 100 to 150 validation repertoires.

Sequencing used immunoSEQ multiplex PCR; TCRdb keeps in-frame clones, though not all of them. The table includes roughly 130,000 clones, 88% detected once. The donors formed part of the roughly 120-subject validation cohort, distinct from the approximately 640-subject first cohort. Trimming pared 2 bases from V and 6 bases from J, leaving 14 bases between. This CDR3 spans 14 amino acids. CDR1 and CDR2 (germline): MNHEY, SVGAGI. To note about this clone: The antigen remains undetermined.

The chain recombines TRBV6-5 with TRBJ2-7, with D maybe TRBD2 (5 bases). The sequence was obtained from a man aged 25-45 years in good health and CMV-seronegative. The sequenced sample consisted of PBMCs. The CDR3 loop is CASSYLTQAGEQYF. The DNA for the CDR3 is TGTGCCAGCAGTTACCTGACTCAGGCGGGCGAGCAGTACTTC.